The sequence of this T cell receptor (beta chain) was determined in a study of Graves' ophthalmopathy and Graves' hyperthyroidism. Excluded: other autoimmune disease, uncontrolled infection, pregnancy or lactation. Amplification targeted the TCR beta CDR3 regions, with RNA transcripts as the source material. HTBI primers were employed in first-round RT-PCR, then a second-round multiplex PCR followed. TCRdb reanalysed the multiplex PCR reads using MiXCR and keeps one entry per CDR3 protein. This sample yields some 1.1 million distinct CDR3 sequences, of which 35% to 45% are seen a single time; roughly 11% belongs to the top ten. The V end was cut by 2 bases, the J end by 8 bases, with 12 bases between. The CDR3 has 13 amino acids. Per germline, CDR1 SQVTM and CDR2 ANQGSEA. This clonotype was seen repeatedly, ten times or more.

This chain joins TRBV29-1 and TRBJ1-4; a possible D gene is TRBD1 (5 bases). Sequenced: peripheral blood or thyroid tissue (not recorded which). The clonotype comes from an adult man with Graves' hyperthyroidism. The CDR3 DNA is TGCAGCGTTGAACGGGGGTTCGGAGAAAAACTGTTTTTT. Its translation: CSVERGFGEKLFF.